Here is one TCR beta chain with its context. Its cognate antigen has yet to be identified. No base-level quality is on record; no much larger clone is a single base apart. The data originate from a study of cytomegalovirus exposure and HLA in healthy donors listed by TCRdb under 2017. About the study as a whole: In an earlier analysis of some 610 of the donors, 250 to 300 Gb of sequence data and 100 million or so unique TCR beta sequences from roughly 190 million T cells were reported. An early release covering about 600 HLA-typed donors comprised about 320 gigabases of sequencing data and some 79 million unique TCR sequences. The genetic ancestry cluster associated with self-reported Caucasian donors included about 84% of the roughly 390 genotyped donors. The study was designed to test whether signatures of past pathogen exposure could be identified by cataloging public T cell receptors. The study profiled the T cell repertoires of under 850 subjects by immunosequencing and related them to cytomegalovirus serostatus. In addition to the first cohort of about 650 subjects, a separate validation cohort of around 110 different subjects was used. To predict cytomegalovirus infection status, the study combined high-throughput TCR immunosequencing, statistical association of individual TCRs with disease status, and machine learning. A later analysis re-analyzed previously published TCR beta repertoires from 600 to 850 donors and added high-resolution HLA genotyping to study TCR occurrence patterns. In the later analysis, no new phenotypic data were used to find candidate immune exposures; instead, reliance was placed on TCR beta sequences and their occurrence across donors. To decide whether each TCR beta V gene segment behaved as functional or pseudogenic, an earlier analysis of 587 of the donors relied on high-throughput TCR beta sequencing. Donor age, sex, ethnicity and CMV serostatus were collected together with the repertoire data. A later genetic analysis used genome-wide SNP genotypes for about 60% of the roughly 700 donors, treating that subset as a discovery cohort. All discovery cohort repertoires had been generated on a single sequencing platform. Both class I and class II loci were covered by HLA typing, at four-digit resolution. Typing coverage differed by locus: A, B, C, DRB1 and DQB1 were typed in roughly 629-630 donors, DQA1 in about 500, DPA1 in approximately 610, and DPB1 in just under 480. A handful of DR-DQ haplotypes were handled as single units for association and clustering because linkage in the cohort was strong. On average, roughly 250,000 unique TCR beta nucleotide sequences were sequenced per donor among 350 to 400 genotyped donors of the cohort, with 15% to 20% of those sequences being non-productive. Results and caveats for the whole study, not just this receptor: Correlated functional status among segregating V segments might be attributable to linkage disequilibrium, but an unknown experimental factor could not be ruled out. A further reported finding was that TCR beta sequences accurately predicted the HLA-A and HLA-B alleles for most subjects in the first cohort. In a later analysis, 16,951 TCR beta sequences were associated with specific HLA alleles at a false discovery rate of 0.05. In vitro tests confirmed that a few of the cytomegalovirus-associated TCR beta chains recognize cytomegalovirus antigens. According to the authors, the approach could potentially be generalized to other disease states and immunological phenotypes. Strong co-occurrence of HLA alleles, especially DR and DQ, made assigning TCR associations to individual alleles difficult. Because some donors lacked HLA typing at each locus, the association tests relied only on the typed subset. In a later analysis, the rate of TCR association differed among HLA loci, with DRB1 alleles having the most associated TCRs and HLA-C alleles having the fewest. Only TCR beta chains were sequenced in this cohort, and the absence of alpha or paired-chain data limited detectable features. A cluster of highly shared sequence variants was judged likely to be a technical artifact of the sequencing pipeline. Because counts were too low, roughly 17 rarely observed V segments, including chromosome 9 orphons, were left out of the earlier analysis of some 600 of the donors. In the study, around 150 TCR beta chains were listed as associated with cytomegalovirus. Compared with equally common non-associated chains, HLA-associated TCR beta chains in a later analysis were more clonally expanded and had lower generation probabilities. The classifier was reported to diagnose cytomegalovirus status with high specificity and sensitivity in both the original and validation cohorts. V-gene and J-gene trimming of TCR beta chains was associated with a missense DCLRE1C variant in a later genetic analysis, and the association was replicated in an independent cohort. In an earlier analysis of roughly 500 of the donors, most TCR beta V segments appeared in productive rearrangements about 90% or about 30% of the time, broadly matching IMGT annotations. A later analysis found that most CMV-associated TCR beta chains appeared HLA-restricted, with HLA associations seemingly driven largely by CMV exposure. CMV serostatus was the only immune exposure information available for the cohort. Compared with the roughly 600-donor mean, donors in an Asian-associated ancestry cluster had fewer N-insertions in productive TCRs, according to a later genetic analysis. The presence/absence analyses assumed that sequencing depth was roughly uniform across donors, and that assumption may not be true. Most TCR sequences were observed very rarely across donors, whereas some public TCRs were present in many individuals. Because the 87-base-pair reads could not distinguish some IMGT-functional V segments, including TRBV6-2 and TRBV6-3, those segments were excluded. Several of the top co-occurrence clusters appeared to be linked to parvovirus B19, influenza, CMV and Epstein-Barr virus, according to a later analysis.

The germline V gene specifies KGHSH as CDR1 and LQKENI as CDR2. V was cut back by 3 bases and J by 4 bases, leaving a gap of 13 bases between them. The CDR3, cysteine through phenylalanine, is 15 amino acids long. Solely the CDR3 DNA is kept, with 45 bases framed from the first base. Libraries were made using the immunoSEQ multiplex PCR assay. A mixture of 60 forward primers for TCR Vbeta segments and 13 reverse primers for TCR Jbeta segments was used in the multiplex PCR. A multiplex PCR assay on genomic DNA amplified the CDR3 region of rearranged TCR beta genes. The amplified TCR beta libraries were sequenced on the Illumina HiSeq System as 87-base-pair reads. The authors processed their data as follows. In a later analysis, tens of millions of unique TCR beta chains were counted across the roughly 700 repertoires, and approximately 9.9 million of these chains were shared by at least two donors. Raw reads were error-corrected and collapsed into unique sequences with a nearest-neighbor algorithm that merged closely related sequences to remove PCR and sequencing errors. CDR3 sequences were aligned to IMGT reference sequences to assign V, D and J gene segments. For a sequence to be retained, at least a six-nucleotide match to both a V gene segment and a J gene segment was required. A rearrangement was called productive if the CDR3 had no stop codons and remained in frame with V and J, and every other rearrangement was called non-productive. CDR3 was defined according to IMGT convention as the region running from the second conserved V-encoded cysteine to the conserved J-encoded phenylalanine. Sequences without an unambiguous match to a single V gene segment were excluded from the earlier analysis of several hundred of the donors. An earlier analysis of roughly 590 of the donors called V segments functional above 56.7% productive rearrangements and segregating when the between-donor standard deviation exceeded 5%. A statistical classification framework was developed to diagnose cytomegalovirus status using the catalog of TCR beta chain sequences. In a later analysis, TCR nucleotide sequences were compared against IMGT/GENE-DB human TR gene sequences so that V and J genes could be assigned. In a later analysis, CDR3 sequences and most-parsimonious VDJ recombination scenarios were assigned using the TCRdist pipeline. In a later analysis, each TCR beta chain was defined by its CDR3 amino acid sequence together with its V-gene family, and reads without a unique V-gene family were excluded. A later analysis removed 500 to 650 highly shared, low-generation-probability nucleotide sequences to deal with suspected cross-contamination and a sequencing artifact. A later analysis calculated a clonal expansion index for each public chain from normalized within-repertoire ranks of inferred template counts. A later analysis computed generation probabilities with a VDJ recombination model fitted to out-of-frame rearrangements, and checked the results against IGoR. Hypergeometric tests were used in a later analysis to score TCR-TCR, TCR-HLA and TCR-CMV co-occurrence, with a repertoire-size bias correction applied to the TCR pairs. A later analysis estimated false discovery rates by permuting HLA or CMV assignments 20 times. In a later analysis, co-occurring TCRs were grouped using DBSCAN, with TCRdist sequence similarity added in when clustering inside HLA-allele-positive subsets. For co-occurrence clustering, repertoires with fewer than 30,000 or more than 120,000 public chains were excluded, along with roughly 5 repertoires with anomalous nucleotide sharing. Not all clones reach the TCRdb copy of this immuneACCESS table, which keeps in-frame sequences only. Checked studies attribute under half of the gap to unresolved V genes and leave the rest unexplained. For V, J and clone size, that table is used; D and trimming come from the DNA. A total of over 150,000 clones appear in this sample, around 69% of them only once. The ten top clones hold around 2.8% of the sample.

The cohort consisted of approximately 670 healthy bone marrow donors. At the time of sampling, every cohort member was nominally healthy, though immune exposures that went unrecorded were likely present. The donor tested CMV seronegative, placing the donor among the 350 or so seronegative members of the cohort. A peripheral blood sample was collected from each donor, and TCR beta sequencing was performed on peripheral blood mononuclear cells. The Qiagen DNeasy Blood Extraction Kit was used to extract genomic DNA from the blood cell samples. The rearrangement combines TRBV18 with TRBJ2-1; a weak D assignment points to TRBD2 (5 bases agree). This sequence originates from a woman between 25 and 40 years old in good health and CMV-seronegative. The sample taken for sequencing was PBMCs. The CDR3: CASSPILSGYNEQFF. The sequence in DNA is TGTGCCAGCTCACCCATCCTTTCGGGATACAATGAGCAGTTCTTC.